Each of the 21 T cell receptor beta chains below was sequenced from the same sample in a study of spatial heterogeneity in lung cancer. MiXCR, run by TCRdb on the 5' RACE reads, gives a single entry per CDR3 protein. Altogether 77,000 or so distinct CDR3 sequences are present, approximately 21% being singletons, with the ten largest covering roughly 6%. Time point noted: sample taken at primary tumor resection. Unsorted whole RNA of tumor, nontumor lung or frozen PBMC was sequenced. Sample: PBMCs, taken at surgery. Receptor source: a male donor with early-stage non-small cell lung cancer.

Only a few counts were recorded for this clonotype. The V call is TRBV6-2 or TRBV6-3, the J call TRBJ1-1, with 10 bases that match TRBD1. Germline V lookup: CDR1 MNHEY, CDR2 SVGEGT. Trimming took 3 bases from V and 6 from J; bases not matched to a gene: 7. CDR3 length: 15 residues. The chain's CDR3 is CASSYSRDRGPEAFF. Written as DNA, the CDR3 is TGTGCCAGCAGTTATTCCCGGGACAGGGGCCCTGAAGCTTTCTTT.

This clonotype was recorded a few times. The J gene is TRBJ2-3, the V gene TRBV20-1; 7 bases agree with TRBD2. The V segment lost 2 bases and the J segment 1 base; nucleotides outside the gene matches: 9. Germline loops: CDR1 DFQATT, CDR2 SNEGSKA (reference sequence). This CDR3 spans 16 amino acids. In nucleotides, the CDR3 is TGCAGTGCTAGACCCGCTAGCGGCAAACGCACAGATACGCAGTATTTT. Encoded protein: CSARPASGKRTDTQYF.

This clonotype was seen only a few times. The rearrangement uses TRBV28 and TRBJ2-7; a weak D match, TRBD1 (5 bases). Per the germline V gene, CDR1 is MDHEN and CDR2 is SYDVKM. With 3 bases removed from V and 4 bases from J, the gap between germline ends came to 10 bases. The CDR3 sequence is 13 residues long. DNA for the CDR3: TGTGCCAGCAGTTTCCCCCAGGGTTACGAGCAGTACTTC. It is translated as CASSFPQGYEQYF.

V is TRBV6-5 and J is TRBJ1-1; D perhaps matches TRBD1 (6 bases). Trimming removed 0 bases at V and 6 bases at J, with 17 bases between. Looked up from germline, CDR1 is MNHEY and CDR2 is SVGAGI. The CDR3 is made up of 16 amino acids. CDR3 nucleotides: TGTGCCAGCAGTTACTCGCCAGGAGGGGGAGATCCTGAAGCTTTCTTT. It translates to CASSYSPGGGDPEAFF.

The chain joins TRBV6-6 to TRBJ1-1; D gene unclear. The CDR3 consists of 14 residues. Germline values: CDR1 MNHNY, CDR2 SVGAGI (reference sequence). The V end was cut by 2 bases, the J end by 5 bases, with 12 bases between. Written as DNA, the CDR3 is TGTGCCAGCAGTTACGGCACCCTGGGAACTGAAGCTTTCTTT. Amino acid sequence: CASSYGTLGTEAFF.

V gene TRBV12-3 or TRBV12-4 combines with J gene TRBJ1-6; 8 bases agree with TRBD1. V lost 9 bases to trimming and J lost 5 bases; unmatched junction nucleotides: 3. The CDR3 is made up of 13 amino acids. In DNA form, the CDR3 reads TGTGCCAGTACCAGGGGGCATAATTCACCCCTCCACTTT. It is translated as CASTRGHNSPLHF.

This clonotype appeared many times. The chain couples TRBV7-6 to TRBJ2-7, with D perhaps matching TRBD1 (6 bases). The V and J ends lost 3 bases and 4 bases respectively, with 10 bases between them. The CDR3 contains 13 residues. CDR1 and CDR2 (germline): SGHVS, FNYEAQ. The CDR3 DNA reads TGTGCCAGCAGCTTCGTGGGGGCATACGAGCAGTACTTC. Its translation is CASSFVGAYEQYF.

The chain employs TRBV20-1 and TRBJ2-3; 12 nucleotides match TRBD2. Germline V gene data show CDR1 as DFQATT and CDR2 as SNEGSKA (reference sequence). This CDR3 region has 15 residues. V shed 1 base and J 6 bases; nucleotides not matched to a gene: 5. The CDR3 sequence: CSARAALAGGDTQYF. In DNA, the CDR3 is TGCAGTGCTAGAGCCGCACTAGCGGGAGGTGATACGCAGTATTTT.

This clonotype was observed a handful of times. V and J are TRBV11-2 and TRBJ1-2; possible D gene TRBD1, 6 bases. The CDR3 runs 13 residues. Germline V gene lookup returns CDR1 SGHAT and CDR2 FQNNGV. Between the trimmed V and J ends, which lost 4 bases and 4 bases, there was a span of 10 bases. The CDR3 nucleotides read TGTGCCAGCAGCTCCACAGGGTCCTATGGCTACACCTTC. Encoded protein: CASSSTGSYGYTF.

Many counts were recorded for this clonotype. The chain recombines TRBV7-2 with TRBJ2-3, with D maybe TRBD2 (5 bases). V was trimmed by 5 bases and J by 3 bases, leaving 18 bases between them. This CDR3 has 16 residues. Germline CDR1 and CDR2: SGHTA and FQGNSA. The CDR3 loop reads CASSPRTGLATDTQYF. The CDR3 DNA reads TGTGCCAGCAGCCCTCGCACGGGATTAGCGACAGATACGCAGTATTTT.

The chain employs TRBV27 and TRBJ2-7; D could derive from TRBD1 or TRBD2 (6 bases each). This CDR3 spans 15 amino acids. The germline gives CDR1 MNHEY, CDR2 SMNVEV (reference sequence). Trimming shortened V by 3 bases and J by 0 bases, and 12 bases separated the two germline ends. In DNA form, the CDR3 reads TGTGCCAGCAGTTTGACCGGGGGCCTCTCCTACGAGCAGTACTTC. As protein: CASSLTGGLSYEQYF.

The chain links TRBV27 to TRBJ2-2; 7 bases agree with TRBD1. Germline loops: CDR1 MNHEY, CDR2 SMNVEV (reference sequence). Trimming cost V 3 bases and J 3 bases; bases outside gene matches: 1. This CDR3 has 14 amino acids. The CDR3 DNA follows: TGTGCCAGCAGTTTTACAGGGGACACCGGGGAGCTGTTTTTT. It encodes CASSFTGDTGELFF.

The chain recombines TRBV2 with TRBJ2-2, with D possibly matching TRBD1 (5 bases). This CDR3 is 14 amino acids long. Germline lookup yields CDR1 SNHLY and CDR2 FYNNEI. Trimming pared 7 bases from V and 1 base from J, leaving 10 bases between. CDR3: CASNAQGNTGELFF. In DNA, the CDR3 is TGTGCCAGCAATGCCCAGGGGAACACCGGGGAGCTGTTTTTT.

This clonotype was seen a handful of times. The chain has TRBV7-3 and TRBJ2-7; 9 positions match TRBD1. Trimming cost V 5 bases and J 4 bases; bases outside gene matches: 9. Looked up from germline, CDR1 is SGHTA and CDR2 is FQGTGA. This CDR3 comprises 15 residues. CDR3 sequence: CASSPRDRVGYEQYF. The CDR3 DNA reads as TGTGCCAGCAGCCCCCGGGACAGGGTAGGGTACGAGCAGTACTTC.

This clonotype showed up just a few times. This chain joins TRBV20-1 and TRBJ2-2; D could derive from TRBD1 or TRBD2 (5 bases each). CDR3 length: 15 residues. V shed 6 bases and J shed 0 bases, with 14 bases lying between them. CDR1 is DFQATT, CDR2 SNEGSKA, per germline (reference sequence). The CDR3 DNA reads as TGCAGTGCGAGGGGCCCCGCTTCGAACACCGGGGAGCTGTTTTTT. Protein product: CSARGPASNTGELFF.

This clonotype appeared a few times. V and J are TRBV10-3 and TRBJ2-5; possible D gene TRBD1, 6 bases. This CDR3 has 13 amino acids. The germline CDR1 and CDR2 sequences are ENHRY and SYGVKD. V gave up 7 bases and J gave up 5 bases, with 14 bases separating them. This chain's CDR3 is CAITRGPGETQYF. The CDR3 DNA reads TGTGCCATCACCAGGGGACCGGGGGAGACCCAGTACTTC.

This clonotype was recorded many times. This sequence joins TRBV5-1 and TRBJ2-3, with a possible D match to TRBD1 (6 bases). This CDR3 spans 16 amino acids. Germline assignment: CDR1 SGHRS and CDR2 YFSETQ. V dropped 0 bases and J dropped 0 bases, with 11 bases sitting between them. CDR3 in amino acids: CASSLGQGLSTDTQYF. CDR3 bases: TGCGCCAGCAGCTTGGGGCAGGGGCTAAGCACAGATACGCAGTATTTT.

V usage is TRBV7-3 and J usage is TRBJ2-1, with 10 bases matching TRBD2. CDR3 size: 15 residues. Germline trimming cut 3 bases from V and 2 bases from J; bases unmatched to any gene: 1. CDR1 is SGHTA and CDR2 is FQGTGA in the germline V gene. In DNA, the CDR3 is TGTGCCAGCAGCTTTAGCGGGGGGCCCTACAATGAGCAGTTCTTC. Translating gives CASSFSGGPYNEQFF.

The J gene is TRBJ2-1, the V gene TRBV20-1; 14 nucleotides line up with TRBD2. V gave up 3 bases and J gave up 7 bases; unmatched junction bases: 8. Germline CDR1 DFQATT, CDR2 SNEGSKA (reference sequence). CDR3 size: 16 residues. The CDR3 loop is CSASPWTSGGRNEQFF. CDR3 DNA sequence: TGCAGTGCTAGCCCTTGGACTAGCGGGGGGAGGAATGAGCAGTTCTTC.

By its share, this clonotype is medium-sized (0.01 to 0.1%). The chain links TRBV29-1 to TRBJ1-1; TRBD1 might be the D (5 bases). Germline lookup yields CDR1 SQVTM and CDR2 ANQGSEA. V lost 7 bases and J lost 6, with 21 bases in between. The CDR3 has 14 residues. The CDR3 region is CSAERGASVAEAFF. As DNA, the CDR3 is TGCAGCGCCGAGAGAGGGGCCTCGGTTGCTGAAGCTTTCTTT.

The chain employs TRBV3-1 and TRBJ2-3, with D unclear. Germline CDR1 LGHDT, CDR2 YNNKEL (reference sequence). The CDR3 is made up of 11 amino acids. V dropped 2 bases and J dropped 5 bases, with 2 bases sitting between them. CDR3 in DNA: TGTGCCAGCAGCCAACAAGATACGCAGTATTTT. Residues: CASSQQDTQYF.